This TCR beta chain was observed in a study of OX40 agonist ivuxolimab in advanced cancers. Details on this clone: Antigen unknown.

The data were produced by immunoSEQ multiplex PCR, yet TCRdb's version contains in-frame clones alone and is incomplete. This table has roughly 83,000 clones, roughly nine tenths appearing once. Notes on the study in general: Clonal expansion in partial responders at 0.1-3.0 mg/kg ranked among the lowest. Doses of 0.1 to 3.0 mg/kg were accompanied by clonal expansion of CD4+ and CD8+ blood T cells by week 6.

The source material was CD4+ or CD8+ T cells sorted from blood, sampled in a trial of the OX40 agonist ivuxolimab. This clonotype was sampled from an adult with an advanced solid tumor such as melanoma, head and neck, liver or kidney cancer.

This chain's CDR3 is CASSQEGEGVNTEAFF. For the CDR3, the DNA is TGCGCCAGCAGCCAAGAAGGGGAGGGGGTGAACACTGAAGCTTTCTTT. V is TRBV4-3 and J is TRBJ1-1; the D gene is possibly TRBD1 (6 bases). The V gene lost 0 bases and the J gene lost 0 bases, with 11 bases spanning the gap. The CDR3 loop spans 16 amino acids. Germline CDR1 reads LGHNA; CDR2 reads YSLEER.